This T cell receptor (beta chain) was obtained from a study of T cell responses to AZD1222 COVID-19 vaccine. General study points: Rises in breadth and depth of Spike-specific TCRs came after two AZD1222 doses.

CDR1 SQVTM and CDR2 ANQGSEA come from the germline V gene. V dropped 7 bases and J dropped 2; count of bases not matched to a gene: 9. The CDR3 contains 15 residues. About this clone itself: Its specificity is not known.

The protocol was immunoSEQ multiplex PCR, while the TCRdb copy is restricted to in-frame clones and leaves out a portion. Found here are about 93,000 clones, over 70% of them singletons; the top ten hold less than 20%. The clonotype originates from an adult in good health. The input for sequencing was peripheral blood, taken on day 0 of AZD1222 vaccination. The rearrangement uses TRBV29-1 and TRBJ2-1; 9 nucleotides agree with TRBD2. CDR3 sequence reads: CSADSGRGAYNEQFF. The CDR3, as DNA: TGCAGCGCAGATAGCGGGAGAGGGGCCTACAATGAGCAGTTCTTC.